The 21 T cell receptor beta chains below come from one sample, sequenced in a study of T cells in localized non-small cell lung cancer. Profiled with immunoSEQ multiplex PCR; TCRdb holds only in-frame clones, not every one. The table has 20,000 to 30,000 clones, roughly nine tenths seen once. Material: peripheral blood, obtained before any cancer treatment. The receptors were sampled from a woman aged 35-75 years with stage I lung adenocarcinoma.

The count of this clone is one. The chain joins TRBV4-2 to TRBJ1-3, with a tentative D call TRBD1 (6 bases). V lost 0 bases, J lost 1 base, and 13 bases lay in between. Germline V CDR1 and CDR2: LGHNA, YNFKEQ. The CDR3 spans 17 residues. DNA for the CDR3: TGTGCCAGCAGCCAAGAAGGGGCCAGGGGATCTGGAAACACCATATATTTT. Translation: CASSQEGARGSGNTIYF.

J is TRBJ1-2 and V is TRBV6-5; tentatively, D is TRBD1 (5 bases). CDR1 MNHEY and CDR2 SVGAGI come from the germline V gene. The CDR3 has 14 amino acids. V shed 5 bases and J shed 4 bases, with 14 bases lying between them. CDR3 coding DNA: TGTGCCAGCAGTCTACAGGTATCAAGCTATGGCTACACCTTC. As protein: CASSLQVSSYGYTF.

The chain is built from TRBV19 and TRBJ1-1, with D unclear. Trimming removed 7 bases at V and 0 bases at J, with 9 bases between. Looked up from germline, CDR1 is LNHDA and CDR2 is SQIVND (reference sequence). The CDR3 runs 13 residues. The CDR3 protein is CASKQFMNTEAFF. The CDR3 bases are TGTGCCAGTAAACAGTTCATGAACACTGAAGCTTTCTTT.

The gene calls are TRBV18 and TRBJ1-2; 7 nucleotides match TRBD1. The CDR3 runs 12 residues. V was pared by 2 bases and J by 6 bases, with 0 bases of the junction left unmatched. CDR1 KGHSH and CDR2 LQKENI come from the germline V gene. The CDR3 sequence is CASSPGTDGYTF. CDR3 in DNA: TGTGCCAGCTCACCAGGGACAGATGGCTACACCTTC.

V usage is TRBV29-1 and J usage is TRBJ2-5; 8 nucleotides match TRBD1. The CDR3 is made up of 15 amino acids. Trimming took 1 base from V and 3 from J; bases not matched to a gene: 7. CDR1 and CDR2 from the germline V gene are SQVTM and ANQGSEA. The CDR3 spells CSVEGLGTGKETQYF. CDR3 in DNA: TGCAGCGTTGAAGGGTTGGGGACAGGAAAAGAGACCCAGTACTTC. Full variable domain (rest looked up from reference TRBV29-1 and TRBJ2-5): SAVISQKPSRDICQRGTSLTIQCQVDSQVTMMFWYRQQPGQSLTLIATANQGSEATYESGFVIDKFPISRPNLTFSTLTVSNMSPEDSSIYLCSVEGLGTGKETQYFGPGTRLLVL.

The V and J genes are TRBV9 and TRBJ2-2; TRBD2 matches at 14 bases. CDR1 SGDLS and CDR2 YYNGEE come from the germline V gene. J gave up 5 bases and V 4 bases, and 7 bases lay outside the gene matches. CDR3 length: 17 residues. The CDR3 loop reads CASSSHRTSGGTGELFF. The CDR3 DNA follows: TGTGCCAGCAGCTCCCACCGGACTAGCGGGGGGACCGGGGAGCTGTTTTTT.

The chain recombines TRBV7-2 with TRBJ2-3; 9 positions match TRBD1. Germline V lookup: CDR1 SGHTA, CDR2 FQGNSA. V was clipped by 2 bases and J by 4 bases; unmatched bases: 7. This CDR3 spans 16 amino acids. Here the CDR3 DNA reads TGTGCCAGCAGCTTAACCGGGACAGGGTTCCCAGATACGCAGTATTTT. This translates into CASSLTGTGFPDTQYF. Based on the CDR3 plus reference TRBV7-2 and TRBJ2-3, the full variable domain is GAGVSQSPSNKVTEKGKDVELRCDPISGHTALYWYRQSLGQGLEFLIYFQGNSAPDKSGLPSDRFSAERTGGSVSTLTIQRTQQEDSAVYLCASSLTGTGFPDTQYFGPGTRLTVL.

This chain's CDR3 is CASSESFTGELFF. The DNA for the CDR3 is TGTGCCAGCAGTGAATCCTTCACCGGGGAGCTGTTTTTT. The V and J genes are TRBV6-1 and TRBJ2-2, with D hard to call. Germline CDR1 is MNHNS and CDR2 is SASEGT. The V end was cut by 2 bases, the J end by 4 bases, with 5 bases between. CDR3 size: 13 residues.

The chain has TRBV5-1 and TRBJ2-5, with D unresolved. Germline values: CDR1 SGHRS, CDR2 YFSETQ. Between the trimmed V and J ends, which lost 2 bases and 5 bases, there was a span of 7 bases. The CDR3 runs 12 residues. CDR3 DNA sequence: TGCGCCAGCAGCTTACATGAGGAGACCCAGTACTTC. It is translated as CASSLHEETQYF.

The rearrangement uses TRBV5-4 and TRBJ1-1, with TRBD1 matching over 7 bases. V was pared by 5 bases and J by 0 bases, with 4 bases of the junction left unmatched. The CDR3 covers 14 residues. The germline V gene encodes CDR1 SGHNT and CDR2 YYREEE (reference sequence). The CDR3 region is CASRQTGMNTEAFF. As DNA, the CDR3 is TGTGCCAGCAGGCAGACAGGGATGAACACTGAAGCTTTCTTT.

This rearrangement joins TRBV2 to TRBJ1-2; D might be TRBD1 (6 bases). The CDR3 runs 15 residues. Trimming pared 2 bases from V and 5 bases from J, leaving 15 bases between. Germline V gene data show CDR1 as SNHLY and CDR2 as FYNNEI. Here the CDR3 DNA reads TGTGCCAGCAGTGAATATCCCGGGGGGGCTTATGGCTACACCTTC. It is translated as CASSEYPGGAYGYTF.

This chain links TRBV10-2 with TRBJ2-1, with D possibly being TRBD1 or TRBD2 (5 bases each). With 0 bases removed from V and 8 bases from J, the gap between germline ends came to 23 bases. This CDR3 spans 18 amino acids. Germline V lookup: CDR1 WSHSY, CDR2 SAAADI. The CDR3 loop is CASSESWGIEGRIHEQFF. In nucleotides, the CDR3 is TGCGCCAGCAGTGAGTCTTGGGGGATAGAGGGGAGAATCCATGAGCAGTTCTTC.

The gene calls are TRBV9 and TRBJ1-1; no reliable D call. The germline CDR1 and CDR2 sequences are SGDLS and YYNGEE. V lost 0 bases and J lost 4, with 13 bases in between. This CDR3 spans 15 amino acids. Written as DNA, the CDR3 is TGTGCCAGCAGCGTAGGGCCGGGCGGGGTCACTGAAGCTTTCTTT. Translation gives CASSVGPGGVTEAFF.

The chain has TRBV27 and TRBJ2-1, with 7 bases identical to TRBD1. The V segment lost 2 bases and the J segment 2 bases; nucleotides outside the gene matches: 9. Germline CDR1 and CDR2: MNHEY and SMNVEV (reference sequence). This CDR3 region has 17 residues. The CDR3 DNA sequence: TGTGCCAGCAGTTTAAGGGCCACAGGGGCAACCTACAATGAGCAGTTCTTC. Encoded protein: CASSLRATGATYNEQFF.

DNA for the CDR3: TGTGCCAGCAGGCGGGACTCCTACGAGCAGTACTTC. Protein: CASRRDSYEQYF. V and J are TRBV2 and TRBJ2-5, with D maybe TRBD2 (6 bases). The DNA end is a closer match to TRBJ2-7, so the J assignment may be wrong. The CDR3 spans 12 residues. CDR1 is SNHLY and CDR2 is FYNNEI in the germline V gene.

The chain carries TRBV7-2 and TRBJ2-7; a possible D gene is TRBD1 (6 bases). The CDR3 extends over 13 amino acids. The V end was cut by 5 bases, the J end by 3 bases, with 11 bases between. Germline-derived CDR1 and CDR2 are SGHTA and FQGNSA. This chain's CDR3 is CASSEIQGYEQYF. CDR3 in DNA: TGTGCCAGCAGCGAAATACAGGGCTACGAGCAGTACTTC.

The chain recombines TRBV11-2 with TRBJ1-1; no firm D call. The CDR3 runs 13 residues. V was pared by 1 base and J by 6 bases, with 9 bases between. Germline values: CDR1 SGHAT, CDR2 FQNNGV. The CDR3 here is CASSLGIKAEAFF. The CDR3 DNA reads TGTGCCAGCAGCTTAGGGATAAAGGCTGAAGCTTTCTTT.

V and J are TRBV7-2 and TRBJ1-6, with D possibly matching TRBD1 (6 bases). Trimming left V 2 bases short and J 8 bases short, with 13 bases between. The CDR3 contains 15 residues. Per germline, CDR1 SGHTA and CDR2 FQGNSA. The CDR3 region is CASSLFVRGDSPLHF. CDR3 coding DNA: TGTGCCAGCAGCTTATTCGTCAGGGGAGATTCACCCCTCCACTTT.

V usage is TRBV5-8 and J usage is TRBJ2-7, with D tentatively TRBD2 (5 bases). Trimming removed 0 bases from V and 5 bases from J, with 12 bases in between. Germline V CDR1 and CDR2: SGHTS, YDEGEE. CDR3 size: 14 residues. The CDR3 loop reads CASSLVGRKNEQYF. The CDR3 DNA sequence: TGTGCCAGCAGCTTGGTAGGGAGAAAGAACGAGCAGTACTTC.

The J gene is TRBJ2-7, the V gene TRBV6-6, with 7 bases lining up with TRBD1. CDR3 length: 13 amino acids. Germline CDR1 MNHNY, CDR2 SVGAGI (reference sequence). The V segment lost 5 bases and the J segment 3 bases; nucleotides outside the gene matches: 4. The CDR3 region has the DNA TGTGCCAGCAGTCCCGGGACAGTCTACGAGCAGTACTTC. Residues: CASSPGTVYEQYF.

This clone was detected a few times. This chain uses TRBV6-5 with TRBJ1-5; D is uncertain. CDR3 length equals 15 residues. Germline-derived CDR1 and CDR2 are MNHEY and SVGAGI. The V gene lost 8 bases and the J gene lost 2 bases, with 16 bases spanning the gap. The CDR3 spells CASAISRGGNQPQHF. CDR3 coding DNA: TGTGCCAGCGCGATCTCTCGGGGAGGCAATCAGCCCCAGCATTTT.